This T cell receptor (beta chain) came from a study of T-cell memory formation after mild COVID-19. About the study: TCR clusters were largely donor specific.

TCRdb re-analysed the 5' RACE reads in MiXCR, keeping a single row per CDR3 protein. The sample has more than 300,000 distinct CDR3 sequences; under 25% are singletons. Sequences were obtained from PBMCs or a T cell subset sorted from them (not recorded which). This clonotype originated in a man aged 18 to 29 who had mild COVID-19 (a few samples of this study predate the infection). Cell type and time point are not known.

As DNA, the CDR3 is TGTGCCAGCAGCGAAACAGGGGGCGCGATGTCTTTCTTT. Translating it yields CASSETGGAMSFF. The rearrangement links TRBV2 to TRBJ1-1; TRBD1 matches 9 bases. Trimming removed 6 bases from V and 12 bases from J; junction bases left unmatched: 11. CDR1 and CDR2 from the germline V gene are SNHLY and FYNNEI. The CDR3 is 13 residues long.